This TCR beta chain was sequenced during a study of blood T cell repertoires in COVID-19. The assay was immunoSEQ multiplex PCR, and TCRdb's table has in-frame clones only and misses some. The sample holds approximately 220,000 clones, around nine tenths seen once. CDR3 size: 13 residues. Trimming shortened V by 4 bases and J by 2 bases, and 7 bases separated the two germline ends. From germline, CDR1 is SGHTS and CDR2 YDEGEE. Participants were placed into cohorts based on the clinical history they reported. The origin of this receptor is a woman younger than 45 with acute COVID-19. The chain links TRBV5-8 to TRBJ1-5; no reliable D call. The source material was PBMCs or T cells enriched from blood (not recorded which). The CDR3 DNA reads as TGTGCCAGCAGCCTGACTGGCAATCAGCCCCAGCATTTT. It specifies CASSLTGNQPQHF.